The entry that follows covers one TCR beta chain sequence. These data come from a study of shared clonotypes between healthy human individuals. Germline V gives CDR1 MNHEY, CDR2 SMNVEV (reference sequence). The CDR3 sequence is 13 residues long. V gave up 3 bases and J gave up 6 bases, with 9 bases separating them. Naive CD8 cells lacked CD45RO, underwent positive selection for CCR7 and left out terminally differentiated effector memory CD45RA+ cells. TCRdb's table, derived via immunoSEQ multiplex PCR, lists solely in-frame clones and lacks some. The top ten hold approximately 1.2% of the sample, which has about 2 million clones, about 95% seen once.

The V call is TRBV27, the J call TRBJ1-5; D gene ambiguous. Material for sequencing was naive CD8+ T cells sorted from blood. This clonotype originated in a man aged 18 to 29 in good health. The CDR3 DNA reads TGTGCCAGCAGTTTCTCGGTTACTCAGCCCCAGCATTTT. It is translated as CASSFSVTQPQHF.